The 13 T cell receptor beta chains in this list originate from one sample, sequenced in a study of cytomegalovirus exposure and HLA in healthy donors. The PCR had 60 Vbeta and 13 Jbeta primers. Assay used: immunoSEQ multiplex PCR; TCRdb lists only in-frame clones, some missing. The sample includes roughly 150,000 clones, 73% seen only once; the top ten take 5.4%. Sequenced sample: PBMCs. The receptors here all came from a woman aged 18-29 years in good health and CMV-seropositive.

The J gene is TRBJ1-2, the V gene TRBV5-4; TRBD1 aligns across 7 bases. With 0 bases clipped from V and 7 bases from J, the junction kept 6 bases outside the gene matches. Germline-derived CDR1 and CDR2 are SGHNT and YYREEE (reference sequence). CDR3 length equals 14 residues. The CDR3 nucleotides are TGTGCCAGCAGCTTGGCAGGGACAGTCACTGGCTACACCTTC. Amino acid sequence: CASSLAGTVTGYTF.

The chain links TRBV5-1 to TRBJ2-5; D is undetermined. The CDR3 sequence is 13 residues long. V was cut by 4 bases and J by 1 base, with 8 bases left in between. Germline assignment: CDR1 SGHRS and CDR2 YFSETQ. The CDR3 here is CASSELFQETQYF. CDR3 bases: TGCGCCAGCAGCGAGCTGTTCCAAGAGACCCAGTACTTC.

The chain recombines TRBV6-5 with TRBJ2-1; 11 bases are shared with TRBD2. CDR1 is MNHEY, CDR2 SVGAGI, per germline. The CDR3 is 15 amino acids. The junction had 5 bases not matched to a gene; V was cut back by 6 bases and J by 4 bases. The CDR3 protein is CASSPASGGYNEQFF. In nucleotides, the CDR3 is TGTGCCAGCAGCCCCGCTAGCGGGGGGTACAATGAGCAGTTCTTC.

The V and J genes are TRBV9 and TRBJ1-4, with TRBD1 identical over 7 bases. The trim removed 4 bases at V and 4 bases at J, leaving 7 bases unmatched. The CDR3 contains 15 residues. Germline CDR1 is SGDLS and CDR2 is YYNGEE. DNA of the CDR3: TGTGCCAGCAGCCCGGGGACAGCTTATAATGAAAAACTGTTTTTT. Encoded protein: CASSPGTAYNEKLFF.

This sequence joins TRBV10-3 and TRBJ2-1, with TRBD2 as a possible D gene (5 bases). Trimming took 6 bases from V and 8 from J, leaving 11 bases between them. The germline V gene has CDR1 ENHRY and CDR2 SYGVKD. This CDR3 region has 12 residues. CDR3 sequence (DNA): TGTGCCATCAGCACGGCGGAGGATGAGCAGTTCTTC. Protein: CAISTAEDEQFF.

This clone has a single count. The rearrangement uses TRBV15 and TRBJ2-1; 7 bases line up with TRBD1. This CDR3 has 13 amino acids. Looked up from germline, CDR1 is LNHNV and CDR2 is YYDKDF (reference sequence). V lost 3 bases, J lost 6 bases, and 2 bases stayed unmatched. The chain's CDR3 is CATSSRTGNEQFF. The CDR3 region has the DNA TGTGCCACCAGCAGCCGGACAGGCAATGAGCAGTTCTTC.

The chain uses TRBV28 and TRBJ2-1; TRBD1 matches 10 bases. CDR3 length: 15 residues. Trimming removed 5 bases from V and 6 bases from J; junction bases left unmatched: 7. From germline, CDR1 is MDHEN and CDR2 SYDVKM. CDR3 nucleotide sequence: TGTGCCAGCAGTCACCGACAGGGGGCTTTCAATGAGCAGTTCTTC. Protein: CASSHRQGAFNEQFF.

The chain has TRBV29-1 and TRBJ2-1, with 8 bases that match TRBD2. Trimming at V came to 7 bases and at J to 0 bases, leaving 11 bases not matched to a gene. CDR1 and CDR2 from the germline V gene are SQVTM and ANQGSEA. The CDR3 extends over 16 amino acids. The CDR3 here is CSAGRGAPSSYNEQFF. Here the CDR3 DNA reads TGCAGCGCCGGGAGGGGGGCCCCGAGCTCCTACAATGAGCAGTTCTTC.

DNA of the CDR3: TGTGCCAGCAGTGAAGGGCAGGGCCGTATCTATGGCTACACCTTC. Protein sequence: CASSEGQGRIYGYTF. The chain recombines TRBV6-1 with TRBJ1-2, with D maybe TRBD1 (5 bases). V was pared by 1 base and J by 4 bases, with 13 bases between. Germline CDR1 and CDR2: MNHNS and SASEGT. The CDR3 has 15 residues.

The chain has TRBV9 and TRBJ2-7, with 8 positions matching TRBD1. The V and J ends lost 4 bases and 12 bases, in that order; junction bases with no gene match: 6. CDR1 and CDR2 (germline): SGDLS, YYNGEE. The CDR3 length is 11 residues. The CDR3, as DNA: TGTGCCAGCAGCCCGAGACAGGGGTTGTACTTC. Translated, it gives CASSPRQGLYF.

The chain is built from TRBV7-2 and TRBJ2-3, with D perhaps TRBD2 (6 bases). CDR3 size: 12 residues. The V and J ends lost 5 bases and 10 bases respectively, with 13 bases between them. Germline CDR1 and CDR2: SGHTA and FQGNSA. CDR3 sequence: CASSPPGTPQYF. The CDR3 region has the DNA TGTGCCAGCAGCCCACCAGGGACTCCGCAGTATTTT.

The chain has TRBV7-3 and TRBJ2-3, with 8 bases lining up with TRBD2. Losses at the gene ends were 0 bases for V and 3 bases for J; bases not matched to a gene: 8. The length of the CDR3 is 17 residues. The germline V gene has CDR1 SGHTA and CDR2 FQGTGA. This CDR3 reads CASSLTSGEVGTDTQYF. DNA of the CDR3: TGTGCCAGCAGCTTAACTAGCGGGGAGGTAGGGACAGATACGCAGTATTTT.

J is TRBJ1-5 and V is TRBV6-1; weak D call: TRBD1 (6 bases). Germline lookup yields CDR1 MNHNS and CDR2 SASEGT. The V end was cut by 3 bases, the J end by 7 bases, with 16 bases between. The CDR3 runs 15 residues. This CDR3 is CASSDRLQGRQPQHF. The CDR3 DNA is TGTGCCAGCAGTGACCGGCTACAGGGAAGACAGCCCCAGCATTTT.